A selection of T cell receptor beta chains follows, all from one sample in a study of OX40 agonist ivuxolimab in advanced cancers. Sequenced by immunoSEQ multiplex PCR; TCRdb stores in-frame clones only, minus some. Of about 71,000 clones in the sample, 80% to 90% were seen once. Material: CD4+ or CD8+ T cells sorted from blood, obtained in a trial of the OX40 agonist ivuxolimab. Every receptor here comes from an adult with an advanced solid tumor such as melanoma, head and neck, liver or kidney cancer. The CDR3 runs from the conserved cysteine through the conserved F or W. Each record gives: D gene, CDR3 length, clone size, V gene, J gene, CDR3 DNA, CDR3 protein. The D gene is left open where the match is weak. Clone size is not always given. Where it is, it says once, few, many or a class for expanded clones.

.,15,.,TRBV5-5,TRBJ1-1,TGTGCCAGCAGCCCGGGCTTAGCCAGAAACACTGAAGCTTTCTTT,CASSPGLARNTEAFF
.,12,.,TRBV19,TRBJ1-1,TGTGCCAGTAGACGGGGGGACACTGAAGCTTTCTTT,CASRRGDTEAFF
TRBD1,14,.,TRBV7-8,TRBJ2-7,TGTGCCAGCAGCTGGGACAGAACGACCTACGAGCAGTACTTC,CASSWDRTTYEQYF
.,14,.,TRBV7-9,TRBJ1-2,TGTGCCAGCAGCCCAGACGTTATAGCCTATGGCTACACCTTC,CASSPDVIAYGYTF
.,14,few,TRBV4-3,TRBJ2-7,TGCGCCAGCAGCCAAGTCGTCAGTAGCTACGAGCAGTACTTC,CASSQVVSSYEQYF
TRBD2,16,.,TRBV19,TRBJ2-1,TGTGCCAGTAGTAGAGGACTAGCGGGAGAAAACAATGAGCAGTTCTTC,CASSRGLAGENNEQFF
.,15,.,TRBV5-1,TRBJ2-1,TGCGCCAGCAGCTTGGAAGGGGGGCCCTACAATGAGCAGTTCTTC,CASSLEGGPYNEQFF
.,12,.,TRBV7-9,TRBJ2-7,TGTGCCAGCAGCTTGACTAGTGCCGAGCAGTACTTC,CASSLTSAEQYF
TRBD1,15,once,TRBV11-3,TRBJ2-1,TGTGCCAGCAGCTTAGAAGGACAGGGGTTCAGTGAGCAGTTCTTC,CASSLEGQGFSEQFF
TRBD1,14,.,TRBV5-6,TRBJ1-1,TGTGCCAGCAGCTTGACAGGGGGGAACACTGAAGCTTTCTTT,CASSLTGGNTEAFF
.,15,.,TRBV5-8,TRBJ1-5,TGCGCCAGCAGCCAAGATTGGGACAGCAATCAGCCCCAGCATTTT,CASSQDWDSNQPQHF